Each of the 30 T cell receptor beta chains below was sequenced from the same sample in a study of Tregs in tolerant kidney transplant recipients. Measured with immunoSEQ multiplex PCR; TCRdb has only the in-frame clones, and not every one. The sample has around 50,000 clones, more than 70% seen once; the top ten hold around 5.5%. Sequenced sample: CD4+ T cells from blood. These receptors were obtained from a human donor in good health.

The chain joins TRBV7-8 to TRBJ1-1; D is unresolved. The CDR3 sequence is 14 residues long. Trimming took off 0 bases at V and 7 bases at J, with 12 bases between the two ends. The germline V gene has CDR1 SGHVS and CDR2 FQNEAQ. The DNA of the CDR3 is TGTGCCAGCAGCTTAGCGCTTGAGGAGGATGAAGCTTTCTTT. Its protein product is CASSLALEEDEAFF.

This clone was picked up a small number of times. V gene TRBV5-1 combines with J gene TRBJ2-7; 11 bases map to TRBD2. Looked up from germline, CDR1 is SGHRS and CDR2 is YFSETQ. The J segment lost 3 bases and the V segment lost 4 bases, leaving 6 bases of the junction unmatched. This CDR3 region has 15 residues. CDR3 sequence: CASSELAGGNYEQYF. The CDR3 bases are TGCGCCAGCAGCGAGCTAGCGGGGGGAAACTACGAGCAGTACTTC. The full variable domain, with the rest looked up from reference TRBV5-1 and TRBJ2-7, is KAGVTQTPRYLIKTRGQQVTLSCSPISGHRSVSWYQQTPGQGLQFLFEYFSETQRNKGNFPGRFSGRQFSNSRSEMNVSTLELGDSALYLCASSELAGGNYEQYFGPGTRLTVT.

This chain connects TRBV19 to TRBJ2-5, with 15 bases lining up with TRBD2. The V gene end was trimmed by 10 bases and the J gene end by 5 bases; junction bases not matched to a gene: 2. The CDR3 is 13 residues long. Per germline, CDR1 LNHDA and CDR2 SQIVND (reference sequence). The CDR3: CATGTSGGETQYF. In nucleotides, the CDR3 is TGTGCCACCGGGACTAGCGGGGGGGAGACCCAGTACTTC. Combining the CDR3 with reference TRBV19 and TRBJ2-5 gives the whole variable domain DGGITQSPKYLFRKEGQNVTLSCEQNLNHDAMYWYRQDPGQGLRLIYYSQIVNDFQKGDIAEGYSVSREKKESFPLTVTSAQKNPTAFYLCATGTSGGETQYFGPGTRLLVL.

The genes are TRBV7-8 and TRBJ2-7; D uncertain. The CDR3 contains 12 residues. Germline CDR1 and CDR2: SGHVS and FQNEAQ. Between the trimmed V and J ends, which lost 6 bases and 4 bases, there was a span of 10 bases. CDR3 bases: TGTGCCAGCAGTCTTAGCAGTTACGAGCAGTACTTC. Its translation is CASSLSSYEQYF.

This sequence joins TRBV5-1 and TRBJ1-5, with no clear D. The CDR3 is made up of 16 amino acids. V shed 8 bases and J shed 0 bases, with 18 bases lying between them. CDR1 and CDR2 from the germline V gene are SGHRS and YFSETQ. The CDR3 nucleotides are TGCGCCAGGGAGGGCCTGCTAAGAAATAGCAATCAGCCCCAGCATTTT. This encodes CAREGLLRNSNQPQHF. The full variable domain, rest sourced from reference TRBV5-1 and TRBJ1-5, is KAGVTQTPRYLIKTRGQQVTLSCSPISGHRSVSWYQQTPGQGLQFLFEYFSETQRNKGNFPGRFSGRQFSNSRSEMNVSTLELGDSALYLCAREGLLRNSNQPQHFGDGTRLSIL.

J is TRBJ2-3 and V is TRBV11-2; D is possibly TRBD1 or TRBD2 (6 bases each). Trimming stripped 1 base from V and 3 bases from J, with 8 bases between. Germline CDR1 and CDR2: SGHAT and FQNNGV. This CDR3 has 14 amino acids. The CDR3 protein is CASSLGGATDTQYF. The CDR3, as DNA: TGTGCCAGCAGCTTAGGGGGGGCTACAGATACGCAGTATTTT.

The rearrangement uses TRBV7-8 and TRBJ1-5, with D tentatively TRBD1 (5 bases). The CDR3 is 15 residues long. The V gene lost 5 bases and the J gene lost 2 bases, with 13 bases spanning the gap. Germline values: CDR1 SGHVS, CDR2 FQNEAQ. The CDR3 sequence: CASSPIGDGNQPQHF. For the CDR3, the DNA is TGTGCCAGCAGCCCCATAGGGGACGGCAATCAGCCCCAGCATTTT.

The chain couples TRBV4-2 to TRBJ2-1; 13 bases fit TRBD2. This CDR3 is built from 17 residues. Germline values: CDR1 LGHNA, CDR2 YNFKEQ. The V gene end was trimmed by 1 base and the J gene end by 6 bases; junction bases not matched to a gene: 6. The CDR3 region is CASSQARTSGGFNEQFF. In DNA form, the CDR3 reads TGTGCCAGCAGCCAAGCAAGGACTAGCGGGGGCTTCAATGAGCAGTTCTTC.

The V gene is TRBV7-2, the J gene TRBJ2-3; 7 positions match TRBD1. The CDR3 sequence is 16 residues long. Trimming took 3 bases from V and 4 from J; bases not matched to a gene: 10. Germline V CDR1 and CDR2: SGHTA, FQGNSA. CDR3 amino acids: CASSFPRQGRADTQYF. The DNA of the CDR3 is TGTGCCAGCAGCTTCCCTAGACAGGGCCGCGCAGATACGCAGTATTTT. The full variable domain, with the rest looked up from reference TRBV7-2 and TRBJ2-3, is GAGVSQSPSNKVTEKGKDVELRCDPISGHTALYWYRQSLGQGLEFLIYFQGNSAPDKSGLPSDRFSAERTGGSVSTLTIQRTQQEDSAVYLCASSFPRQGRADTQYFGPGTRLTVL.

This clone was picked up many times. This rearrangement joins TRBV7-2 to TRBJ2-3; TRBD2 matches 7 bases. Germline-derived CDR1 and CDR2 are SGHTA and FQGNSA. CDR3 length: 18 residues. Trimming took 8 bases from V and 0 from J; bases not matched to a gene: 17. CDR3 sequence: CASGLDSTNLPSTDTQYF. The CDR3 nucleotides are TGTGCCAGCGGACTAGACTCGACTAACCTTCCTAGCACAGATACGCAGTATTTT.

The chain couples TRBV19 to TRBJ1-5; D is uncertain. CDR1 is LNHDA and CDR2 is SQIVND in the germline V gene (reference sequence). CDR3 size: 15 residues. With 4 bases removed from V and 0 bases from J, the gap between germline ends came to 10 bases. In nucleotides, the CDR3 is TGTGCCAGTAGTACCGGGGATTATAGCAATCAGCCCCAGCATTTT. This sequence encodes CASSTGDYSNQPQHF.

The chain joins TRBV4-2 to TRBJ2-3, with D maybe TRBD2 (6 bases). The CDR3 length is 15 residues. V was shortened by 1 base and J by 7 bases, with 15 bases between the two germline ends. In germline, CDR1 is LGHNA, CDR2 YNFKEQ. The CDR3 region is CASSQGRDSSHTQYF. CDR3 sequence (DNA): TGTGCCAGCAGCCAAGGCCGGGACTCCTCTCATACGCAGTATTTT.

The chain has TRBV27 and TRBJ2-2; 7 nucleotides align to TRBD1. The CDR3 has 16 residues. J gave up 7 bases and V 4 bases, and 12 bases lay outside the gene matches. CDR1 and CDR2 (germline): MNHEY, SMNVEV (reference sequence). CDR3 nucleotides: TGTGCCAGCAGTTCGAGGGGGCTGTTAGACGGCGGGGAGCTGTTTTTT. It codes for CASSSRGLLDGGELFF.

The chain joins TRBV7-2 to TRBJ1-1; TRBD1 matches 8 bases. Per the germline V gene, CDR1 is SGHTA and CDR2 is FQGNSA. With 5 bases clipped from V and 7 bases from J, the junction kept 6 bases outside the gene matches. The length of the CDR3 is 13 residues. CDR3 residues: CASSGQTGGEAFF. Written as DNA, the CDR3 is TGTGCCAGCAGCGGGCAAACAGGGGGTGAAGCTTTCTTT.

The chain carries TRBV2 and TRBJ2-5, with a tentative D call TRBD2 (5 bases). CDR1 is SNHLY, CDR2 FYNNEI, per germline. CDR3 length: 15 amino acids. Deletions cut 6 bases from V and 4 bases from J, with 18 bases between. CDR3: CASSLSTSRGETQYF. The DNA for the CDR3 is TGTGCCAGCAGCCTAAGTACCAGCCGGGGAGAGACCCAGTACTTC.

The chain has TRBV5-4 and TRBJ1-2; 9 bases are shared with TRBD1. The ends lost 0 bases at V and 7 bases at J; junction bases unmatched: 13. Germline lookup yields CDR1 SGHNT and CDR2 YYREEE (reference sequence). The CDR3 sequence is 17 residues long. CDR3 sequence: CASSLGLAGQGESGYTF. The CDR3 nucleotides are TGTGCCAGCAGCTTGGGACTTGCGGGACAGGGAGAGTCTGGCTACACCTTC.

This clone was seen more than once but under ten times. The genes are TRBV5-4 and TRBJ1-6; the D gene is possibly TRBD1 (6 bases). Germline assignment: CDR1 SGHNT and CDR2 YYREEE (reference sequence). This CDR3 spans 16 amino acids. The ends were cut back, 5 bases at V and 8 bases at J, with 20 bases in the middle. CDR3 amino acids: CASSPGGAGPYSPLHF. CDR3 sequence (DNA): TGTGCCAGCAGTCCCGGGGGGGCCGGACCTTATTCACCCCTCCACTTT.

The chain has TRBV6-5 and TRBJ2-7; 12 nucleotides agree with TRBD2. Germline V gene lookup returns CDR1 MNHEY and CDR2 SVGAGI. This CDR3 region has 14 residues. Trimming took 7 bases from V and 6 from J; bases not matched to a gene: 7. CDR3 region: CASTEGLAGGEQYF. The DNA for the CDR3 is TGTGCCAGCACCGAGGGACTAGCGGGCGGCGAGCAGTACTTC.

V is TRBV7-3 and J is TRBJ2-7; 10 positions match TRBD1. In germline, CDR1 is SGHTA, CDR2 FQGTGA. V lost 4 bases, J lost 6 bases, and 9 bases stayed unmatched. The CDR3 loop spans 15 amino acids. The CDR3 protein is CASSSPGQGLGEQYF. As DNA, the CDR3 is TGTGCCAGCAGCTCACCGGGACAGGGGCTGGGCGAGCAGTACTTC.

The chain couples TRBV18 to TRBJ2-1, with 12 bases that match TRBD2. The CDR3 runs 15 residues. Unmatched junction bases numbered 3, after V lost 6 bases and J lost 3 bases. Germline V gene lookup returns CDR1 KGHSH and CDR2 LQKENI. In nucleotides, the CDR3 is TGTGCCAGCTCTCGGACTAGCGGGGTCTACAATGAGCAGTTCTTC. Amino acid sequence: CASSRTSGVYNEQFF. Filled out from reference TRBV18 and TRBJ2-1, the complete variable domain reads NAGVMQNPRHLVRRRGQEARLRCSPMKGHSHVYWYRQLPEEGLKFMVYLQKENIIDESGMPKERFSAEFPKEGPSILRIQQVVRGDSAAYFCASSRTSGVYNEQFFGPGTRLTVL.

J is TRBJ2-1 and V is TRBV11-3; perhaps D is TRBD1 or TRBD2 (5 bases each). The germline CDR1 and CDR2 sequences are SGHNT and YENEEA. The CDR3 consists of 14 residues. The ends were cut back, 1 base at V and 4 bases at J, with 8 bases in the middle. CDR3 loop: CASSLGGKYNEQFF. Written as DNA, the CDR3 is TGTGCCAGCAGCTTAGGGGGGAAGTACAATGAGCAGTTCTTC.

The CDR3, as DNA: TGTGCCAGTAGTACGTGGACTCGGGGCAACGAGCGCACAGGTACTAACTATGGCTACACCTTC. Its translation is CASSTWTRGNERTGTNYGYTF. The chain uses TRBV19 and TRBJ1-2; D is perhaps TRBD1 (5 bases). Trimming cost V 4 bases and J 0 bases, with 30 bases left between them. This CDR3 has 21 residues. Per germline, CDR1 LNHDA and CDR2 SQIVND (reference sequence).

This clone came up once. CDR3 DNA sequence: TGTGCCAGCAGGGACAGACAGATCAATCAGCCCCAGCATTTT. Protein product: CASRDRQINQPQHF. J is TRBJ1-5 and V is TRBV2, with a weak D call TRBD1 (6 bases). Germline CDR1 and CDR2: SNHLY and FYNNEI. Trimming took off 6 bases at V and 3 bases at J, with 12 bases between the two ends. The length of the CDR3 is 14 residues. Full variable domain (rest looked up from reference TRBV2 and TRBJ1-5): EPEVTQTPSHQVTQMGQEVILRCVPISNHLYFYWYRQILGQKVEFLVSFYNNEISEKSEIFDDQFSVERPDGSNFTLKIRSTKLEDSAMYFCASRDRQINQPQHFGDGTRLSIL.

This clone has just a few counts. The CDR3 loop is CSVEGDKGAWNEQYF. Here the CDR3 DNA reads TGCAGCGTTGAAGGGGATAAGGGGGCATGGAACGAGCAGTACTTC. This sequence joins TRBV29-1 and TRBJ2-7; 7 nucleotides match TRBD1. This CDR3 spans 15 amino acids. Germline-derived CDR1 and CDR2 are SQVTM and ANQGSEA. With V trimmed by 1 base and J by 5 bases, 11 bases remained unmatched.

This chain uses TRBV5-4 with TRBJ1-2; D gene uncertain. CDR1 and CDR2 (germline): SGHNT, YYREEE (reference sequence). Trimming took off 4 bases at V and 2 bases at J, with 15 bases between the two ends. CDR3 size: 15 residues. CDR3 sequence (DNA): TGTGCCAGCAGCACCCAGATTAGCGGGAACTATGGCTACACCTTC. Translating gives CASSTQISGNYGYTF. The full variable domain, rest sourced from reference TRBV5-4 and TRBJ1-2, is ETGVTQSPTHLIKTRGQQVTLRCSSQSGHNTVSWYQQALGQGPQFIFQYYREEENGRGNFPPRFSGLQFPNYSSELNVNALELDDSALYLCASSTQISGNYGYTFGSGTRLTVV.

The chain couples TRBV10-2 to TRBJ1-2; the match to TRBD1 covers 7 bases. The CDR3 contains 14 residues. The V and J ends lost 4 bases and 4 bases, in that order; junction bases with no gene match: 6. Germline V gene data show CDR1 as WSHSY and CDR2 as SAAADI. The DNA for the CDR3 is TGCGCCAGCAGTGGGGACAGACATTTCTATGGCTACACCTTC. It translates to CASSGDRHFYGYTF.

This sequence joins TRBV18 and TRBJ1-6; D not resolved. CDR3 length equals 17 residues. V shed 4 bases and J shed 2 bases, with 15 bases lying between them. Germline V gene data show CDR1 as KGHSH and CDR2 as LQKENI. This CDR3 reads CASSRYSYSTYNSPLHF. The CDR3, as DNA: TGTGCCAGCTCACGCTACAGCTATTCAACCTATAATTCACCCCTCCACTTT.

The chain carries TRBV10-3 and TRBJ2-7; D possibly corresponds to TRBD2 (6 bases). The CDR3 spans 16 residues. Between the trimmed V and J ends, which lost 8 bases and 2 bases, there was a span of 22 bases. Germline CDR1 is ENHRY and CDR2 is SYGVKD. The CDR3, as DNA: TGTGCCATCCTCCGGGCCGGTCGCGGCGGGACCTACGAGCAGTACTTC. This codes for CAILRAGRGGTYEQYF.

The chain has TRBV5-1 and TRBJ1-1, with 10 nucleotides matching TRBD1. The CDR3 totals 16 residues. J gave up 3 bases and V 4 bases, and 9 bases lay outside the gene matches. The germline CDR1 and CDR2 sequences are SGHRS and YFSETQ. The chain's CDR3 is CASSPDRGEGYTEAFF. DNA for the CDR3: TGCGCCAGCAGCCCGGACAGGGGGGAGGGTTACACTGAAGCTTTCTTT.

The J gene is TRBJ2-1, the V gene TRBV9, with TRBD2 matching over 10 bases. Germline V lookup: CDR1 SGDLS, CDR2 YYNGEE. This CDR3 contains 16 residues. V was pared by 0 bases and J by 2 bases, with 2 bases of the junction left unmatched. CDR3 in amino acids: CASSVGSGGPYNEQFF. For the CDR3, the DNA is TGTGCCAGCAGCGTAGGTAGCGGGGGGCCCTACAATGAGCAGTTCTTC. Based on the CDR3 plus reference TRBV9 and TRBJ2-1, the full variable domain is DSGVTQTPKHLITATGQRVTLRCSPRSGDLSVYWYQQSLDQGLQFLIQYYNGEERAKGNILERFSAQQFPDLHSELNLSSLELGDSALYFCASSVGSGGPYNEQFFGPGTRLTVL.